These 30 T cell receptor beta chains share one sample of origin, sequenced in a study of blood T cell repertoires in COVID-19. Sequencing used immunoSEQ multiplex PCR; TCRdb keeps in-frame clones, though not all of them. The repertoire holds about 250,000 clones, approximately 90% seen once, with just over 2.5% in the top ten. Sample: PBMCs or T cells enriched from blood (not recorded which). Source of these receptors: a woman in her 30s with acute COVID-19.

V usage is TRBV4-3 and J usage is TRBJ1-3; D not certain. Trimming shortened V by 2 bases and J by 0 bases, and 8 bases separated the two germline ends. The CDR3 consists of 15 residues. Germline V gives CDR1 LGHNA, CDR2 YSLEER. The CDR3 nucleotides read TGCGCCAGCAGCCAATCACGGAGCTCTGGAAACACCATATATTTT. Amino acid sequence: CASSQSRSSGNTIYF.

V gene TRBV19 combines with J gene TRBJ2-7; 8 positions match TRBD1. V shed 2 bases and J 1 base; nucleotides not matched to a gene: 1. Germline CDR1 and CDR2: LNHDA and SQIVND (reference sequence). The length of the CDR3 is 14 residues. The CDR3 is CASSIRTGSYEQYF. For the CDR3, the DNA is TGTGCCAGTAGTATACGGACAGGGTCCTACGAGCAGTACTTC.

This chain connects TRBV19 to TRBJ2-1, with a possible D match to TRBD2 (5 bases). Trimming cost V 2 bases and J 4 bases, with 15 bases left between them. The CDR3 spans 16 residues. Germline-derived CDR1 and CDR2 are LNHDA and SQIVND (reference sequence). The chain's CDR3 is CASSIQAPRRYNEQFF. The CDR3 bases are TGTGCCAGTAGTATACAGGCACCTCGGAGGTACAATGAGCAGTTCTTC.

The chain combines TRBV12-3 or TRBV12-4 with TRBJ1-4, with a possible D match to TRBD1 (6 bases). This CDR3 has 13 residues. Trimming took off 1 base at V and 7 bases at J, with 7 bases between the two ends. In nucleotides, the CDR3 is TGTGCCAGCAGTTTAGGGACAGCTGAAAAACTGTTTTTT. Protein sequence: CASSLGTAEKLFF.

V and J are TRBV14 and TRBJ1-2, with TRBD1 matching over 9 bases. The CDR3 is 18 residues long. CDR1 is SGHDN and CDR2 is FVKESK in the germline V gene. J was trimmed by 2 bases and V by 4 bases; bases with no gene match: 14. The CDR3 reads CASSRLALGTGMNYGYTF. CDR3 DNA: TGTGCCAGCAGCCGATTAGCCTTAGGGACAGGGATGAACTATGGCTACACCTTC.

J is TRBJ1-5 and V is TRBV4-2, with D maybe TRBD1 (5 bases). Trimming removed 0 bases from V and 5 bases from J, with 11 bases in between. Germline CDR1 and CDR2: LGHNA and YNFKEQ. This CDR3 region has 15 residues. CDR3 nucleotides: TGTGCCAGCAGCCAAGATGGGGGGGAGGATCAGCCCCAGCATTTT. Translating it yields CASSQDGGEDQPQHF.

The V gene is TRBV4-1, the J gene TRBJ1-1, with a possible D match to TRBD1 (5 bases). The germline V and J ends were trimmed by 4 bases and 4 bases, with 16 bases remaining between them. The CDR3 is made up of 15 amino acids. Looked up from germline, CDR1 is MGHRA and CDR2 is YSYEKL. As DNA, the CDR3 is TGCGCCAGCAGCCCTTCGGGGGTCGGCGGCACTGAAGCTTTCTTT. Amino acid sequence: CASSPSGVGGTEAFF.

This chain connects TRBV7-9 to TRBJ1-5; D not certain. V was pared by 4 bases and J by 7 bases, with 17 bases between. This CDR3 has 15 amino acids. The germline CDR1 and CDR2 sequences are SEHNR and FQNEAQ (reference sequence). This CDR3 reads CASSSMSGMEQPQHF. CDR3 coding DNA: TGTGCCAGCAGCTCTATGTCGGGGATGGAGCAGCCCCAGCATTTT.

The V gene is TRBV7-8, the J gene TRBJ1-2; D is perhaps TRBD1 (5 bases). V was clipped by 1 base and J by 4 bases, with 13 bases between them. Germline V gene data show CDR1 as SGHVS and CDR2 as FQNEAQ. This CDR3 is 15 amino acids long. CDR3 loop: CASSLGQGIFYGYTF. CDR3 nucleotides: TGTGCCAGCAGCTTAGGGCAGGGAATTTTCTATGGCTACACCTTC.

The chain joins TRBV5-1 to TRBJ2-1, with D perhaps matching TRBD2 (6 bases). CDR1 and CDR2 (germline): SGHRS, YFSETQ. V gave up 5 bases and J gave up 6 bases, with 18 bases separating them. The CDR3 has 15 amino acids. DNA for the CDR3: TGCGCCAGCAGACCGGGGGTGACTAGTAGCAATGAGCAGTTCTTC. Translation gives CASRPGVTSSNEQFF.

This clone was observed at least ten times. The genes are TRBV7-8 and TRBJ2-3; 8 bases agree with TRBD1. The ends lost 5 bases at V and 3 bases at J; junction bases unmatched: 10. Germline CDR1 is SGHVS and CDR2 is FQNEAQ. The CDR3 has 16 residues. This CDR3 is CASSRTGTRGTDTQYF. The CDR3 nucleotides are TGTGCCAGCAGCCGGACAGGGACACGCGGTACAGATACGCAGTATTTT.

A note on this clone: Other DNA sequences within the sample encode an identical CDR3. The chain has TRBV6-5 and TRBJ1-1, with a possible D match to TRBD1 (5 bases). The CDR3 contains 14 residues. The V and J ends lost 2 bases and 1 base respectively, with 8 bases between them. Germline V gives CDR1 MNHEY, CDR2 SVGAGI. The CDR3 reads CASSYSTGNTEAFF. The CDR3 region has the DNA TGTGCCAGCAGTTACAGTACAGGGAACACTGAAGCTTTCTTT.

The J gene is TRBJ2-5, the V gene TRBV28, with 9 positions matching TRBD2. Germline CDR1 and CDR2: MDHEN and SYDVKM. The length of the CDR3 is 15 residues. J lost 3 bases, V lost 7 bases, and 9 bases had no gene match. CDR3 nucleotides: TGTGCCAGCACCCAGCGGGGGGCGAATGAAGAGACCCAGTACTTC. The encoded protein is CASTQRGANEETQYF.

The chain couples TRBV6-6 to TRBJ1-1; D is perhaps TRBD1 (6 bases). The V gene lost 2 bases and the J gene lost 0 bases, with 13 bases spanning the gap. The CDR3 has 16 amino acids. Germline-derived CDR1 and CDR2 are MNHNY and SVGAGI (reference sequence). CDR3: CASSYGGQIMNTEAFF. CDR3 DNA sequence: TGTGCCAGCAGTTACGGAGGACAGATAATGAACACTGAAGCTTTCTTT.

The rearrangement links TRBV29-1 to TRBJ2-7; TRBD1 matches 8 bases. Germline V gives CDR1 SQVTM, CDR2 ANQGSEA. Unmatched junction bases numbered 14, after V lost 6 bases and J lost 4 bases. The CDR3 covers 15 residues. The chain's CDR3 is CSVTGGYTGGYEQYF. The CDR3, as DNA: TGCAGCGTCACTGGGGGGTACACAGGGGGTTACGAGCAGTACTTC.

This rearrangement joins TRBV7-9 to TRBJ1-6, with 8 nucleotides matching TRBD1. CDR1 and CDR2 (germline): SEHNR, FQNEAQ (reference sequence). J was trimmed by 10 bases and V by 5 bases; bases with no gene match: 7. The CDR3 has 14 residues. CDR3 in amino acids: CASSPDRGRSPLHF. CDR3 DNA: TGTGCCAGCAGCCCTGACAGGGGCAGGTCACCCCTCCACTTT.

The chain is built from TRBV5-1 and TRBJ2-1, with 13 bases matching TRBD2. The CDR3 runs to 17 residues. The germline CDR1 and CDR2 sequences are SGHRS and YFSETQ. V shed 4 bases and J 4 bases; nucleotides not matched to a gene: 8. In nucleotides, the CDR3 is TGCGCCAGCAGCCCCCACACTAGCGGGGGGGAGTACAATGAGCAGTTCTTC. Its translation: CASSPHTSGGEYNEQFF.

The chain couples TRBV5-6 to TRBJ1-1, with D maybe TRBD1 (5 bases). With 1 base removed from V and 3 bases from J, the gap between germline ends came to 7 bases. Germline-derived CDR1 and CDR2 are SGHDT and YYEEEE. The CDR3 has 13 residues. CDR3 sequence reads: CASSLPGYTEAFF. CDR3 coding DNA: TGTGCCAGCAGCTTGCCAGGGTACACTGAAGCTTTCTTT.

The rearrangement links TRBV9 to TRBJ2-3, with a possible D match to TRBD2 (6 bases). V lost 4 bases to trimming and J lost 1 base, with 13 bases between them. Germline lookup yields CDR1 SGDLS and CDR2 YYNGEE. The CDR3 is 15 amino acids. CDR3 protein: CASSRGTRGTDTQYF. CDR3 sequence (DNA): TGTGCCAGCAGCCGGGGGACCCGGGGCACAGATACGCAGTATTTT. The entire variable domain, with the rest obtained from reference TRBV9 and TRBJ2-3, is as follows: DSGVTQTPKHLITATGQRVTLRCSPRSGDLSVYWYQQSLDQGLQFLIQYYNGEERAKGNILERFSAQQFPDLHSELNLSSLELGDSALYFCASSRGTRGTDTQYFGPGTRLTVL.

About this clone itself: Other DNA sequences in the sample encode the same CDR3. This chain links TRBV18 with TRBJ1-3, with 8 bases identical to TRBD1. This CDR3 region has 15 residues. Germline-derived CDR1 and CDR2 are KGHSH and LQKENI. The J segment lost 3 bases and the V segment lost 0 bases, leaving 1 base of the junction unmatched. CDR3 region: CASSPPGTGGNTIYF. The DNA of the CDR3 is TGTGCCAGCTCACCACCAGGGACAGGTGGAAACACCATATATTTT.

The rearrangement links TRBV4-1 to TRBJ1-2; D is undetermined. The CDR3 totals 12 residues. The germline CDR1 and CDR2 sequences are MGHRA and YSYEKL. Trimming pared 9 bases from V and 4 bases from J, leaving 12 bases between. In DNA form, the CDR3 reads TGCGCCAGTGGCGGGATCACCTATGGCTACACCTTC. It translates to CASGGITYGYTF.

This chain connects TRBV2 to TRBJ1-3; unclear D gene. The CDR3 is made up of 15 amino acids. V was trimmed by 7 bases and J by 0 bases, leaving 13 bases between them. Germline V gives CDR1 SNHLY, CDR2 FYNNEI. Here the CDR3 DNA reads TGTGCCAGCAAGCTAGATCAGAGCTCTGGAAACACCATATATTTT. Amino acids: CASKLDQSSGNTIYF.

The chain is built from TRBV18 and TRBJ1-6, with TRBD1 as a possible D gene (5 bases). In germline, CDR1 is KGHSH, CDR2 LQKENI. The CDR3 runs 15 residues. Trimming shortened V by 4 bases and J by 7 bases, and 14 bases separated the two germline ends. The CDR3 spells CASSLRGIENSPLHF. The DNA for the CDR3 is TGTGCCAGCTCACTTCGGGGGATCGAGAATTCACCCCTCCACTTT. The complete variable domain, with remaining parts taken from reference TRBV18 and TRBJ1-6, reads NAGVMQNPRHLVRRRGQEARLRCSPMKGHSHVYWYRQLPEEGLKFMVYLQKENIIDESGMPKERFSAEFPKEGPSILRIQQVVRGDSAAYFCASSLRGIENSPLHFGNGTRLTVT.

The V gene is TRBV19, the J gene TRBJ1-2, with D tentatively TRBD1 (5 bases). The V gene's germline CDR1 is LNHDA and CDR2 SQIVND (reference sequence). The CDR3 spans 13 residues. Trimming took 7 bases from V and 3 from J, leaving 12 bases between them. DNA for the CDR3: TGTGCCAGTAACTACTGGGGGGACTATGGCTACACCTTC. Translation gives CASNYWGDYGYTF. The entire variable domain, with the rest obtained from reference TRBV19 and TRBJ1-2, is as follows: DGGITQSPKYLFRKEGQNVTLSCEQNLNHDAMYWYRQDPGQGLRLIYYSQIVNDFQKGDIAEGYSVSREKKESFPLTVTSAQKNPTAFYLCASNYWGDYGYTFGSGTRLTVV.

The V and J genes are TRBV14 and TRBJ2-7, with TRBD2 as a possible D gene (6 bases). Germline values: CDR1 SGHDN, CDR2 FVKESK. Trimming took 1 base from V and 2 from J, leaving 18 bases between them. The length of the CDR3 is 17 residues. DNA for the CDR3: TGTGCCAGCAGCCAAGCCCCCCGCGGGGTCTATCCCTACGAGCAGTACTTC. Translation gives CASSQAPRGVYPYEQYF.

This clone was recorded a few times. The chain combines TRBV6-5 with TRBJ1-1; 8 bases match TRBD1. This CDR3 has 14 amino acids. The germline CDR1 and CDR2 sequences are MNHEY and SVGAGI. With 6 bases clipped from V and 4 bases from J, the junction kept 7 bases outside the gene matches. CDR3: CASSPTGGATEAFF. CDR3 coding DNA: TGTGCCAGCAGCCCCACAGGGGGGGCCACTGAAGCTTTCTTT.

V is TRBV11-2 and J is TRBJ2-7, with TRBD1 identical over 7 bases. Looked up from germline, CDR1 is SGHAT and CDR2 is FQNNGV. There are 15 residues in the CDR3. V gave up 5 bases and J gave up 8 bases; unmatched junction bases: 15. CDR3 sequence (DNA): TGTGCCAGCAGCCCGCGTCAGGGCGACAGGGTTAAGCAGTACTTC. It is translated as CASSPRQGDRVKQYF.

This rearrangement joins TRBV4-1 to TRBJ2-3, with D maybe TRBD2 (5 bases). The CDR3 contains 17 residues. V dropped 3 bases and J dropped 0 bases, with 16 bases sitting between them. The germline gives CDR1 MGHRA, CDR2 YSYEKL. CDR3 sequence reads: CASSHTSLTSSTDTQYF. In DNA form, the CDR3 reads TGCGCCAGCAGCCACACCAGCCTCACTAGTAGCACAGATACGCAGTATTTT.

The CDR3 sequence is CASSPRQGLGKLFF. CDR3 DNA: TGTGCCAGCAGCCCTAGACAGGGCCTAGGAAAACTGTTTTTT. The V gene is TRBV3-1 (or the pseudogene TRBV3-2), the J gene TRBJ1-4; 7 nucleotides line up with TRBD1. The CDR3 is 14 residues long. Germline V gene sequence: CDR1 LGHDT, CDR2 YNNKEL (reference sequence). The trim removed 4 bases at V and 10 bases at J, leaving 9 bases unmatched.

This clone was seen only once. The genes are TRBV19 and TRBJ2-3, with a weak D call TRBD2 (5 bases). CDR3 length equals 13 residues. V lost 10 bases to trimming and J lost 2 bases, with 13 bases between them. CDR1 and CDR2 (germline): LNHDA, SQIVND (reference sequence). CDR3 amino acids: CAIGTGSTDTQYF. In DNA form, the CDR3 reads TGTGCCATAGGAACGGGGTCCACAGATACGCAGTATTTT. Filled out from reference TRBV19 and TRBJ2-3, the complete variable domain reads DGGITQSPKYLFRKEGQNVTLSCEQNLNHDAMYWYRQDPGQGLRLIYYSQIVNDFQKGDIAEGYSVSREKKESFPLTVTSAQKNPTAFYLCAIGTGSTDTQYFGPGTRLTVL.